This is a list of T cell receptor beta chains from one sample in a study of cytomegalovirus exposure and HLA in healthy donors. TCRdb's table, derived via immunoSEQ multiplex PCR, lists solely in-frame clones and lacks some. The sample table includes around 75,000 clones. The sequencing input was PBMCs. Every receptor here comes from a man in his forties in good health and CMV-seronegative. Each CDR3 is given with its conserved first and last residue.

V | CDR3
TRBV7-9 | CASSPQVLSGNTIYF
TRBV6-1 | CASSGWATRETQYF
TRBV5-1 | CASSFEGASYNEQFF
TRBV30 | CAWSQGQGAYQPQHF
TRBV2 | CASSELGGLAGVDTQYF
TRBV2 | CASSETSSGNTIYF
TRBV4-2 | CASSQEPTSGDTQYF
TRBV11-2 | CASSLRWGRVNTEAFF
TRBV27 | CASSFSGIPNSPLHF
TRBV5-1 | CASSLVQVNEQFF
TRBV19 | CASRRPGGSGYGYTF
TRBV5-5 | CASRIVRSSVLDRPNEQFF
TRBV27 | CASRRPKLAGGRDTQYF
TRBV6-5 | CASSKTSVEQFF
TRBV7-2 | CASSLAGGPYNEQFF
TRBV19 | CASSMRYNSPLHF
TRBV5-6 | CASSLGTVNEKLFF
TRBV13 | CASSLGREELFF
TRBV19 | CASNPRTTDNSPLHF
TRBV2 | CASRDRVGSGTEAFF
TRBV5-1 | CASSLGRSGASGYTF
TRBV9 | CASRRGMNLEDTEAFF